This section outlines one T cell receptor (beta chain) sequence together with its context. Treatment indicated: preoperative locoregional IRX-2 cytokine immunotherapy. This phase Ib study tested locoregional IRX-2 cytokine immunotherapy given before surgery. The source of the sample is a study of preoperative IRX-2 immunotherapy in early breast cancer. The data were produced by immunoSEQ multiplex PCR, yet TCRdb's version contains in-frame clones alone and is incomplete. The sample has 25,000 to 30,000 clones, roughly four fifths seen once. The clonotype comes from a human donor with breast cancer. The specimen was lymph node tissue, collected after IRX-2 immunotherapy.

CDR3 protein: CASSPAGQGTTNTGELFF. DNA of the CDR3: TGTGCCAGCAGCCCAGCGGGACAGGGCACGACGAACACCGGGGAGCTGTTTTTT. V gene TRBV9 combines with J gene TRBJ2-2; 9 bases align to TRBD1. This CDR3 contains 18 residues. V shed 4 bases, J shed 0 bases, and the junction held 10 bases outside the gene matches. CDR1 is SGDLS and CDR2 is YYNGEE in the germline V gene.